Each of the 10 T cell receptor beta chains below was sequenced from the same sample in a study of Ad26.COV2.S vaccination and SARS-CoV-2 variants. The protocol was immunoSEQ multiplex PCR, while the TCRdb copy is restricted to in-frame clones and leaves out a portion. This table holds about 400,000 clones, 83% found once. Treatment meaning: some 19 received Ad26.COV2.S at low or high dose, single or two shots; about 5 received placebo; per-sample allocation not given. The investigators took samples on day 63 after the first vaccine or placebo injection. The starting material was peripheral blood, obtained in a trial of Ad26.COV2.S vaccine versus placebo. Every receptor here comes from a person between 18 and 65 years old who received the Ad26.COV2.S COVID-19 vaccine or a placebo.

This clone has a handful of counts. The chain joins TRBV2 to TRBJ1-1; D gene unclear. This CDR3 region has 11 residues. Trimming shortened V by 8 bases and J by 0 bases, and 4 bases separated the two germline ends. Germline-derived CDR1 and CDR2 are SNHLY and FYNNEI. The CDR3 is CASGVNTEAFF. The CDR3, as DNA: TGTGCCAGCGGGGTGAACACTGAAGCTTTCTTT.

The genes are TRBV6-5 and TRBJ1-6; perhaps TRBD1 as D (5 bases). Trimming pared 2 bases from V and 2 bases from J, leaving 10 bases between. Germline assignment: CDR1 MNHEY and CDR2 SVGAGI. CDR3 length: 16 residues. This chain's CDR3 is CASSYGAGTYNSPLHF. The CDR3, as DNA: TGTGCCAGCAGTTACGGGGCCGGGACCTATAATTCACCCCTCCACTTT.

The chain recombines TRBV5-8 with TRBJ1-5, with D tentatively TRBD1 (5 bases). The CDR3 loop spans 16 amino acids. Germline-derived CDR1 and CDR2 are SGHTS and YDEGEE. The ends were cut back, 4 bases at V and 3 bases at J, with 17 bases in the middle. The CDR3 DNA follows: TGTGCCAGCAGCCCCCCGGGGGGGGACCCCAATCAGCCCCAGCATTTT. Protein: CASSPPGGDPNQPQHF.

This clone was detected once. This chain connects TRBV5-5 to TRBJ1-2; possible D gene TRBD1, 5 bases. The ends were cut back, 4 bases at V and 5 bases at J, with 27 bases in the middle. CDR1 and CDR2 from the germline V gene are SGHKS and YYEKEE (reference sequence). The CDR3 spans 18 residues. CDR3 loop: CASSPAREDVREGYGYTF. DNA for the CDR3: TGTGCCAGCAGCCCAGCCAGAGAGGACGTCAGGGAGGGATATGGCTACACCTTC.

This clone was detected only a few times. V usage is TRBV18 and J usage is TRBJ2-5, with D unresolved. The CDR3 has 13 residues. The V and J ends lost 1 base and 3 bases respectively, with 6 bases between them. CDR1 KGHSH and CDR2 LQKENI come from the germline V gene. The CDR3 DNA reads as TGTGCCAGCTCACCACGAATCGAAGAGACCCAGTACTTC. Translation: CASSPRIEETQYF.

The CDR3 sequence is CASSVDTQYF. In DNA form, the CDR3 reads TGTGCCAGCTCCGTCGATACGCAGTATTTT. The chain employs TRBV2 and TRBJ2-3; no definite D call. The CDR3 contains 10 residues. Germline CDR1 and CDR2: SNHLY and FYNNEI. V was cut by 8 bases and J by 6 bases, with 6 bases left in between.

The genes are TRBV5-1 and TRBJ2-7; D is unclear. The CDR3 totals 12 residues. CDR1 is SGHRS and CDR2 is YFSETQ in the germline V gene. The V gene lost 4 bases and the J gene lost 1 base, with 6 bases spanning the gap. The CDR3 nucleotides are TGCGCCAGCAGCACCCCTTCCTACGAGCAGTACTTC. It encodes CASSTPSYEQYF.

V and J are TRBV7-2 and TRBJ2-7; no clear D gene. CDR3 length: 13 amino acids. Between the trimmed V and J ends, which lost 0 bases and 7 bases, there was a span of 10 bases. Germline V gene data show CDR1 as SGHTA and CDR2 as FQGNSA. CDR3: CASSLAPLGEQYF. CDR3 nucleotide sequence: TGTGCCAGCAGCTTAGCTCCGTTGGGGGAGCAGTACTTC.

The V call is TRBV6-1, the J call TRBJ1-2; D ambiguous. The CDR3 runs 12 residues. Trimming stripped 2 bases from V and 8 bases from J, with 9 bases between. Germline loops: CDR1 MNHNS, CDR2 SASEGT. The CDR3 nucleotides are TGTGCCAGCAGTGAAAAGTCCTACGGCTACACCTTC. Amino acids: CASSEKSYGYTF.

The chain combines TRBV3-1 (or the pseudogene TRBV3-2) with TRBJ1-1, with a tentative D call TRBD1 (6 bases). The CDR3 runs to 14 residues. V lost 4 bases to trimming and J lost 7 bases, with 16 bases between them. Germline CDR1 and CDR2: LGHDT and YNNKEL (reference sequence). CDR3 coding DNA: TGTGCCAGCAGCCCCTACAGGGAAAGGGATGAAGCTTTCTTT. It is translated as CASSPYRERDEAFF.